These 4 T cell receptor beta chains were all obtained from the same sample, sequenced in a study of T cells in Graves' hyperthyroidism and ophthalmopathy (dated by TCRdb to the late 2010s). The receptor library was made with multiplex PCR. Reads for this sample came from an Illumina HiSeq 2000. The TCR beta CDR3 regions were amplified from RNA transcripts. The TCR CDR3 was subjected to a first round of RT-PCR using the HTBI primer set and the Qiagen OneStep RT-PCR kit. TCRdb reanalyzed the raw reads on its own, using fastp at Q25 for trimming and MiXCR for clone calling, and kept in-frame beta chains. One record per CDR3 amino acid sequence lists the most common genes and DNA. This sample is represented by more than 550,000 distinct CDR3 sequences; approximately 18% of them were singletons. The ten top clones hold around 17% of the sample. The specimen was blood. These receptors were collected from a woman aged 50 to 60 with Graves' hyperthyroidism that later progressed to Graves' ophthalmopathy.

This clonotype came up once. The chain couples TRBV6-9 to TRBJ2-5; tentative D call: TRBD1 (5 bases). Germline V gene lookup returns CDR1 MNHGY and CDR2 SVAAGI. V lost 3 bases, J lost 0 bases, and 11 bases lay in between. This CDR3 has 15 amino acids. The CDR3 region has the DNA TGTGCCAGCAGTTACGACAGACTGAACCAAGAGACCCAGTACTTC. Amino acids: CASSYDRLNQETQYF.

The chain joins TRBV13 to TRBJ2-7; D could derive from TRBD1 or TRBD2 (7 bases each). Trimming left V 5 bases short and J 6 bases short, with 20 bases between. The germline V gene has CDR1 PRHDT and CDR2 FYEKMQ (reference sequence). CDR3 size: 15 residues. The chain's CDR3 is CASSPRGRGIREQYF. The CDR3 DNA follows: TGTGCCAGCAGCCCCAGGGGGAGGGGAATCCGCGAGCAGTACTTC.

This clonotype was recorded at least ten times. A junction boundary mismatches the germline segment, possibly from a read error. The chain links TRBV18 to TRBJ1-1; possibly TRBD1 for D (5 bases). Germline V lookup: CDR1 KGHSH, CDR2 LQKENI. CDR3 size: 14 residues. CDR3 nucleotides: TGTGCCAGCTCGCCACTTCCGGGGGACCCTGAAGCTTTCTTT. Its protein is CASSPLPGDPEAFF.

The rearrangement links TRBV20-1 to TRBJ2-1; the match to TRBD2 covers 12 bases. Germline CDR1 and CDR2: DFQATT and SNEGSKA (reference sequence). CDR3 length: 16 residues. The V and J ends lost 1 base and 0 bases, in that order; junction bases with no gene match: 1. The CDR3 region is CSARASGGVSYNEQFF. Written as DNA, the CDR3 is TGCAGTGCTAGAGCTAGCGGGGGGGTCTCCTACAATGAGCAGTTCTTC.